This is a list of T cell receptor beta chains from one sample in a study of shared clonotypes between healthy human individuals. Here immunoSEQ multiplex PCR was the method, and the copy in TCRdb shows in-frame clones only, minus some. The sample lists 1.5 million to 2.5 million clones, 85% to 95% seen once, with roughly 1.2% in the top ten. The sample comprised naive CD8+ T cells sorted from blood. These receptors originate from a man aged 18 to 29 in good health. Each CDR3 is given with its conserved first and last residue. The order of the fields is J gene, clone size, D gene, V gene, CDR3 protein, CDR3 DNA. The D gene is left open where the match is weak. Rows give clone size only sometimes, using once, few, many, or a class for an expanded clone.

TRBJ2-7,NA,NA,TRBV7-9,CASSPVMVHEQYF,TGTGCCAGCAGCCCAGTGATGGTCCACGAGCAGTACTTC
TRBJ1-1,NA,TRBD1,TRBV6-6,CASRGTVMNTEAFF,TGTGCCAGCAGGGGGACAGTGATGAACACTGAAGCTTTCTTT
TRBJ2-7,NA,NA,TRBV18,CASSTGTGFSYEQYF,TGTGCCAGCTCAACGGGAACAGGGTTCTCCTACGAGCAGTACTTC
TRBJ1-1,NA,TRBD1,TRBV7-9,CASNTGVRNEAFF,TGTGCCAGCAACACAGGGGTCAGAAATGAAGCTTTCTTT
TRBJ2-7,NA,TRBD1,TRBV4-2,CASSQAQDRASYEQYF,TGTGCCAGCAGCCAAGCACAGGACAGGGCGTCCTACGAGCAGTACTTC
TRBJ1-2,NA,TRBD1,TRBV5-4,CASSGSQGAGGYTF,TGTGCCAGCAGTGGCTCTCAGGGGGCAGGGGGCTACACCTTC
TRBJ2-3,NA,TRBD2,TRBV7-6,CASSPEYSVFRGEGTDTQYF,TGTGCCAGCAGCCCAGAGTATTCAGTTTTTCGGGGGGAGGGCACAGATACGCAGTATTTT
TRBJ2-7,NA,TRBD2,TRBV4-3,CASSQETIFGTSGIYEQYF,TGCGCCAGCAGCCAAGAAACCATTTTCGGGACTAGCGGAATCTACGAGCAGTACTTC
TRBJ2-7,many,TRBD1,TRBV19,CASSLTGTGVYEQYF,TGTGCCAGTAGTCTCACCGGGACAGGGGTTTACGAGCAGTACTTC
TRBJ2-2,NA,TRBD1,TRBV6-5,CASSVLGQGTGELFF,TGTGCCAGCAGTGTTCTGGGACAGGGGACCGGGGAGCTGTTTTTT
TRBJ1-4,NA,NA,TRBV4-1,CASSQERGTWKKLFF,TGCGCCAGCAGCCAAGAGAGGGGAACATGGAAAAAACTGTTTTTT
TRBJ1-1,NA,NA,TRBV5-1,CASSDIGGTEAFF,TGCGCCAGCAGTGACATAGGGGGCACTGAAGCTTTCTTT